What follows describes a single T cell receptor beta chain. No antigen is known for it. Per-base qualities were not stored, and no clone one base away is much larger. Each collaborating institution followed its own protocols to collect whole blood in K2EDTA tubes. Collaborator samples were shipped for TCRbeta analysis as frozen whole blood, isolated PBMCs, or DNA extracted from either sample type. The immunoSEQ Assay, a bias-controlled multiplex PCR, was used to amplify TCRbeta CDR3 regions from genomic DNA. For the original study's pipeline: The number of nucleated cells in each sample was estimated from the amplification of reference gene primers within the assay. To quantify the absolute abundance of each unique TCRbeta CDR3 rearrangement, sequence reads were collapsed and filtered. For each sample, productive Simpson clonality was calculated as the square root of Simpson's diversity index across productive rearrangements. Not all clones reach the TCRdb copy of this immuneACCESS table, which keeps in-frame sequences only. Checked studies attribute under half of the gap to unresolved V genes and leave the rest unexplained. V and J calls plus clone size are reproduced from that table; the DNA served to infer D and trimming. In all, the sample holds about 280,000 clones, and roughly 85% of those were seen once. The ten largest account for approximately 5.1% of the sample.

This sample is drawn from a study of blood T cell repertoires in COVID-19 (dated by TCRdb to 2019 to 2021). Study-level background: Samples from collaborators originated in the United States, Italy and Spain and spanned both the acute and convalescent phases of COVID-19. The dataset comprised deeply sampled blood TCRbeta repertoires from subjects exposed to, actively infected with, or recovered from COVID-19. The prospective study material was composed of cDNA or gDNA derived from T cells, B-cell-depleted T cells, or PBMCs. Samples came from the ongoing ImmuneRACE study (first 160 participants) plus 1,254 subjects from 6 global collaborators. The sample metadata nearly always contained a de-identified subject ID, COVID-19 status, age in years and sex. The repertoires were released in a freely available public database meant as a resource for research on the immune response to SARS-CoV-2. Where available, HLA class I and class II types were obtained from metadata supplied by the sample provider rather than from assay-based typing. The investigation overall reported the following: The amount of clinical and demographic metadata varied by source and participant and was provided uncurated.

V and J are truncated by 5 bases and 6 bases respectively, leaving an intervening sequence of 11 bases. The CDR3 holds 12 amino acids from the cysteine to the phenylalanine. Solely the CDR3 DNA is kept, with 36 bases framed from the first base. CDR1 and CDR2 were assigned from the germline V gene as SGHNT and YENEEA. The TCR sequence derives from a man between 45 and 60 years old with active or convalescent COVID-19. What was sequenced was peripheral blood. Recombination joined TRBV11-3 with TRBJ2-7, with the D segment identity uncertain. This receptor carries the CDR3 CASSPQSGEQYF. At the DNA level, the sequence is TGTGCCAGCAGCCCTCAATCGGGCGAGCAGTACTTC.